The clone carrying this TCR beta chain has at least ten counts. Its matching antigen is unknown. The sample is drawn from a study of sequential checkpoint blockade in melanoma. Across the study: Patients were randomized 1:1 to nivolumab-then-ipilimumab or ipilimumab-then-nivolumab first-line. Maintenance nivolumab came after either treatment sequence. Study-wide results and limits: Mutational load did not correlate with tumor T-cell fraction or clonality.

Trimming stripped 6 bases from V and 0 bases from J, with 15 bases between. The CDR3 runs to 16 residues. From germline, CDR1 is SNHLY and CDR2 FYNNEI. Treatment specified: randomized to nivolumab then ipilimumab (arm A) or the reverse (arm B). Clones were read by immunoSEQ multiplex PCR, and TCRdb kept only the in-frame ones, dropping some. The sample includes about 9,100 clones, about 25% of them seen just once. Specimen: tumor tissue (inferred from file names), collected from a patient given nivolumab and ipilimumab in sequence. This TCR came from a human donor with melanoma. The chain combines TRBV2 with TRBJ2-1; maybe TRBD2 (6 bases). The chain's CDR3 is CASRYTGAPSYNEQFF. The CDR3 region has the DNA TGTGCCAGCAGATATACGGGAGCCCCCTCCTACAATGAGCAGTTCTTC.